The entry that follows covers one T cell receptor beta chain sequence. These data belong to a study of identical twins. TCRdb called the 5' RACE reads again in MiXCR, with one record for every CDR3 protein. The table lists some 500,000 distinct CDR3 sequences, about 14% of them singletons, with roughly 0.56% in the top ten. Per the germline V gene, CDR1 is SGHVS and CDR2 is FNYEAQ. The CDR3 consists of 13 residues. V lost 4 bases and J 2 bases, leaving 9 bases between the germline ends. These same data were also listed under a study on yellow fever vaccine responses in identical twins.

This rearrangement joins TRBV7-6 to TRBJ2-7; D remains unclear. The sequence was collected from a young woman in good health. Sample: CD4+ T cells sorted from blood. As DNA, the CDR3 is TGTGCCAGCAGCTACGGCAGAGCCTACGAGCAGTACTTC. Translating it yields CASSYGRAYEQYF.